This T cell receptor (beta chain) was captured by sequencing in a study of cytomegalovirus exposure and HLA in healthy donors. The V gene's germline CDR1 is MNHEY and CDR2 SMNVEV (reference sequence). Trimming stripped 5 bases from V and 4 bases from J, with 6 bases between. The CDR3 consists of 12 residues. Study-wide results and limits: Per a later analysis, HLA-associated TCR beta chains showed more clonal expansion than other, equally common TCR beta chains. Roughly uniform depth of sequencing across donors was assumed in presence/absence analyses.

PCR amplification relied on 60 Vbeta primers (plus 13 Jbeta primers). The repertoire was sequenced with immunoSEQ multiplex PCR; TCRdb's copy has only in-frame clones and lacks some. The data contain roughly 100,000 clones, over 70% of them singletons. About this clone itself: Its antigen is as yet unknown.

The V call is TRBV27, the J call TRBJ1-5; D ambiguous. The sequenced sample was PBMCs. The sequence was collected from a woman in her thirties or forties in good health and CMV-seronegative. CDR3 residues: CASSTTNQPQHF. DNA for the CDR3: TGTGCCAGCAGTACTACAAATCAGCCCCAGCATTTT.